This T cell receptor (beta chain) was sequenced for a study of T cell repertoires in cytomegalovirus infection. The overall study: Both CMV infection and a matching HLA type were indicated by public TCR beta signatures.

TCRdb analysed the reads with MiXCR anew, one entry per CDR3 protein. The table has roughly 990,000 distinct CDR3 sequences, 30% to 40% seen once. This clonotype was counted at least ten times. Its target is unknown. Trimming left V 11 bases short and J 0 bases short, with 14 bases between. Germline CDR1 is MNHEY and CDR2 is SMNVEV (reference sequence). There are 14 residues in the CDR3. The chain links TRBV27 to TRBJ1-5, with D unclear. This TCR derives from a human donor in good health (CMV status not recorded). Some clones in this sample may be carry-over from other donors' samples. Sequences were derived from cultured CD8+ T cells from PBMCs, sampled from culture after CMV antigen stimulation. CDR3 amino acids: CASSDGDSNQPQHF. The CDR3 nucleotides read TGTGCCTCTTCGGACGGGGATAGCAATCAGCCCCAGCATTTT.